The present entry profiles one T cell receptor (beta chain) with its context. This sample was taken from a study of long-term antiretroviral therapy in people with HIV. This was the immunoSEQ v3.0 assay at survey level. Assay used: immunoSEQ multiplex PCR; TCRdb lists only in-frame clones, some missing. The table has tens of thousands of clones, about 95% seen once. Held in samples before DNA extraction were about 0.85-11 million cryopreserved PBMC. This TCR was sampled from a woman between 45 and 60 years old with HIV. The specimen was unsorted PBMCs, collected 3.7 years after starting antiretroviral therapy.

This chain's CDR3 is CASSLTGSQETQYF. In DNA form, the CDR3 reads TGTGCCAGCAGCTTGACGGGATCCCAAGAGACCCAGTACTTC. The chain uses TRBV5-4 and TRBJ2-5, with D perhaps TRBD2 (5 bases). The CDR3 covers 14 residues. Trimming left V 1 base short and J 1 base short, with 8 bases between. From germline, CDR1 is SGHNT and CDR2 YYREEE (reference sequence).